The 30 T cell receptor beta chains listed next were all sequenced from one sample in a study of CD8 T cells in ankylosing spondylitis. Broader study findings: It appeared that ankylosing spondylitis blood was characterized by a TCR beta motif of roughly 8 highly homologous variants.

These receptors' antigens are unknown. TCRdb re-called the 5' RACE reads with MiXCR, one entry per CDR3 protein. The sample contains about 500,000 distinct CDR3 sequences, about an eighth of which appear only once. Sequencing was carried out using blood, either unsorted or a sorted T cell fraction (not recorded which). Receptors originate from a male donor with ankylosing spondylitis.

The chain links TRBV11-2 to TRBJ2-6; D unresolved. CDR1 is SGHAT, CDR2 FQNNGV, per germline. The CDR3 is made up of 20 amino acids. With 5 bases removed from V and 0 bases from J, the gap between germline ends came to 23 bases. In DNA, the CDR3 is TGTGCCAGCAGCACTTACTGGACGGCGGCTCCCATCTCTGGGGCCAACGTCCTGACTTTC. This encodes CASSTYWTAAPISGANVLTF.

This clonotype came up a few times. The chain employs TRBV5-1 and TRBJ2-7; 8 bases fit TRBD2. J gave up 7 bases and V 0 bases, and 12 bases lay outside the gene matches. CDR3 length: 16 amino acids. Looked up from germline, CDR1 is SGHRS and CDR2 is YFSETQ. The CDR3 DNA reads as TGCGCCAGCAGCTTGGATGTGTATGCGGGGGGCAGGGAGCAGTACTTC. Residues: CASSLDVYAGGREQYF.

The chain joins TRBV7-8 to TRBJ2-2; 8 nucleotides agree with TRBD1. The CDR3 is made up of 15 amino acids. Trimming at V came to 4 bases and at J to 1 base, leaving 2 bases not matched to a gene. Germline loops: CDR1 SGHVS, CDR2 FQNEAQ. CDR3 sequence reads: CASSYDRGNTGELFF. The CDR3 nucleotides read TGTGCCAGCAGCTATGACAGGGGGAACACCGGGGAGCTGTTTTTT.

This clonotype was detected a few times. CDR3 sequence: CASMAGGYNEQFF. CDR3 nucleotides: TGTGCCAGCATGGCGGGAGGCTACAATGAGCAGTTCTTC. The chain links TRBV28 to TRBJ2-1; 8 bases line up with TRBD2. Germline V gene sequence: CDR1 MDHEN, CDR2 SYDVKM. V gave up 7 bases and J gave up 3 bases; unmatched junction bases: 2. The CDR3 covers 13 residues.

This clonotype has just a few counts. The gene calls are TRBV15 and TRBJ1-4; no reliable D call. There are 15 residues in the CDR3. Germline values: CDR1 LNHNV, CDR2 YYDKDF (reference sequence). Trimming shortened V by 0 bases and J by 0 bases, and 5 bases separated the two germline ends. CDR3 in DNA: TGTGCCACCAGCAGAGATCCCGCAACTAATGAAAAACTGTTTTTT. It specifies CATSRDPATNEKLFF.

This clonotype was seen a handful of times. This sequence joins TRBV20-1 and TRBJ2-1, with 10 bases identical to TRBD2. The CDR3 sequence is 16 residues long. V lost 2 bases, J lost 2 bases, and 6 bases stayed unmatched. In germline, CDR1 is DFQATT, CDR2 SNEGSKA (reference sequence). DNA for the CDR3: TGCAGTGCTAGAACGCCCGGGACTAGCGCCTACAATGAGCAGTTCTTC. Translation gives CSARTPGTSAYNEQFF.

The CDR3 nucleotides read TGTGCCAGCAGTCTGGACTCACGTCGGGGAGAGACCCAGTACTTC. It specifies CASSLDSRRGETQYF. The rearrangement joins TRBV2 to TRBJ2-5, with a weak D call TRBD2 (5 bases). Germline V gene data show CDR1 as SNHLY and CDR2 as FYNNEI. The CDR3 contains 15 residues. Trimming took 5 bases from V and 4 from J, leaving 17 bases between them.

This clonotype was detected a few times. The chain is built from TRBV20-1 and TRBJ2-7; D is undetermined. The CDR3 sequence is 11 residues long. V lost 4 bases and J 2 bases, leaving 6 bases between the germline ends. The germline gives CDR1 DFQATT, CDR2 SNEGSKA (reference sequence). The CDR3 loop reads CSAMQAYEQYF. The CDR3 DNA reads as TGCAGTGCTATGCAGGCCTACGAGCAGTACTTC.

The rearrangement joins TRBV11-2 to TRBJ2-3; 7 bases fit TRBD1. Germline V gives CDR1 SGHAT, CDR2 FQNNGV. The CDR3 covers 15 residues. Trimming at V came to 5 bases and at J to 0 bases, leaving 5 bases not matched to a gene. The CDR3 region has the DNA TGTGCCAGCAGCCTGGGACAGAGTAGCACAGATACGCAGTATTTT. It yields the protein CASSLGQSSTDTQYF.

The chain uses TRBV6-6 and TRBJ2-7; the D gene is possibly TRBD2 (5 bases). The CDR3 is made up of 13 amino acids. Germline V gene sequence: CDR1 MNHNY, CDR2 SVGAGI (reference sequence). Deletions cut 2 bases from V and 1 base from J, with 6 bases between. The CDR3, as DNA: TGTGCCAGCAGTTACGGACTTTCCTACGAGCAGTACGTC. The encoded protein is CASSYGLSYEQYV.

This clonotype has just a few counts. Mismatch with germline at one junction end may stem from a read error. The genes are TRBV20-1 and TRBJ2-1; possibly TRBD2 for D (6 bases). CDR1 is DFQATT, CDR2 SNEGSKA, per germline (reference sequence). The CDR3 has 13 amino acids. The CDR3 region is CSASGGPYNELFF. The CDR3 nucleotides are TGCAGTGCTAGCGGGGGACCTTACAATGAGCTGTTCTTC.

The chain couples TRBV7-2 to TRBJ2-1; 8 bases match TRBD1. Germline CDR1 reads SGHTA; CDR2 reads FQGNSA. This CDR3 has 11 amino acids. J lost 15 bases, V lost 5 bases, and 6 bases had no gene match. The CDR3 DNA follows: TGTGCCAGCAGCGCGACAGGGGTCCTGTTCTTC. Its translation: CASSATGVLFF. The complete variable domain, with remaining parts taken from reference TRBV7-2 and TRBJ2-1, reads GAGVSQSPSNKVTEKGKDVELRCDPISGHTALYWYRQSLGQGLEFLIYFQGNSAPDKSGLPSDRFSAERTGGSVSTLTIQRTQQEDSAVYLCASSATGVLFFGPGTRLTVL.

This clonotype was detected only a few times. This chain connects TRBV20-1 to TRBJ1-5; tentatively, D is TRBD1 (6 bases). This CDR3 has 13 residues. Looked up from germline, CDR1 is DFQATT and CDR2 is SNEGSKA (reference sequence). V lost 4 bases to trimming and J lost 2 bases, with 9 bases between them. The CDR3 spells CSAMDSGNQPQHF. For the CDR3, the DNA is TGCAGTGCTATGGACAGCGGCAATCAGCCCCAGCATTTT.

This clonotype was seen many times. The CDR3 DNA reads TGTGCCATCACCGCCGGCAGCGGGAGCAGCACAGATACGCAGTATTTT. The encoded protein is CAITAGSGSSTDTQYF. This rearrangement joins TRBV10-3 to TRBJ2-3; 8 positions agree with TRBD2. The germline CDR1 and CDR2 sequences are ENHRY and SYGVKD. CDR3 length equals 16 residues. V lost 7 bases and J lost 0; bases outside the gene matches: 9.

In this sample, this clonotype turned up many times. The CDR3 DNA reads as TGTGCCAGCAGTATAGCGGGGGACCAAGAGACCCAGTACTTC. Translation gives CASSIAGDQETQYF. V is TRBV25-1 and J is TRBJ2-5; the match to TRBD2 covers 9 bases. The length of the CDR3 is 14 residues. With 5 bases clipped from V and 0 bases from J, the junction kept 1 base outside the gene matches. Germline V gene sequence: CDR1 MGHDK, CDR2 SYGVNS.

This clonotype has a handful of counts. The gene calls are TRBV4-2 and TRBJ2-1; 12 bases line up with TRBD2. This CDR3 contains 14 residues. The germline CDR1 and CDR2 sequences are LGHNA and YNFKEQ. The ends lost 5 bases at V and 6 bases at J; junction bases unmatched: 2. CDR3 bases: TGTGCCAGCAGCACGACTAGCGGGGGCAATGAGCAGTTCTTC. Amino acids: CASSTTSGGNEQFF.

A few counts support this clonotype. This chain connects TRBV10-1 to TRBJ2-4; TRBD1 is a possible D gene (5 bases). Trimming took off 0 bases at V and 2 bases at J, with 8 bases between the two ends. This CDR3 has 15 amino acids. CDR1 is WNHNN and CDR2 is SYGVQD in the germline V gene (reference sequence). CDR3 sequence reads: CASSESGATKNIQYF. DNA of the CDR3: TGCGCCAGCAGTGAGTCTGGGGCGACCAAAAACATTCAGTACTTC.

This clonotype appeared many times. The chain joins TRBV5-1 to TRBJ2-2, with D hard to call. V lost 1 base and J lost 2, with 6 bases in between. The CDR3 runs 14 residues. Looked up from germline, CDR1 is SGHRS and CDR2 is YFSETQ. The CDR3 sequence: CASSLSRNTGELFF. CDR3 bases: TGCGCCAGCAGCTTGTCGCGCAACACCGGGGAGCTGTTTTTT.

This rearrangement joins TRBV28 to TRBJ2-1; D gene uncertain. V was clipped by 3 bases and J by 16 bases, with 13 bases between them. The CDR3 length is 11 residues. The germline V gene encodes CDR1 MDHEN and CDR2 SYDVKM. This CDR3 reads CASSFGYTCFF. The CDR3 DNA reads as TGTGCCAGCAGTTTTGGCTACACCTGTTTCTTC.

The chain joins TRBV20-1 to TRBJ1-1; the match to TRBD1 covers 10 bases. V lost 5 bases, J lost 4 bases, and 7 bases stayed unmatched. The CDR3 sequence is 14 residues long. From germline, CDR1 is DFQATT and CDR2 SNEGSKA (reference sequence). The CDR3 region has the DNA TGCAGTGCTGAGGGACAGGGGTCGAGCACTGAAGCTTTCTTT. Protein: CSAEGQGSSTEAFF.

This chain connects TRBV7-9 to TRBJ2-7, with D tentatively TRBD2 (7 bases). Germline CDR1 and CDR2: SEHNR and FQNEAQ (reference sequence). The CDR3 extends over 16 amino acids. V was pared by 4 bases and J by 3 bases, with 19 bases between. This CDR3 reads CASSSPSGGGVYEQYF. The CDR3 bases are TGTGCCAGCAGCTCTCCTAGCGGAGGGGGGGTCTACGAGCAGTACTTC.

The genes are TRBV20-1 and TRBJ2-7; D unclear. The CDR3 length is 11 residues. Germline V gene data show CDR1 as DFQATT and CDR2 as SNEGSKA (reference sequence). Deletions cut 6 bases from V and 0 bases from J, with 6 bases between. The CDR3 is CSATNSYEQYF. CDR3 nucleotides: TGCAGTGCGACGAACTCCTACGAGCAGTACTTC.

CDR3 amino acids: CASSHRAGTPYNEQFF. CDR3 DNA: TGTGCCAGCAGCCACAGAGCGGGGACTCCCTACAATGAGCAGTTCTTC. The chain employs TRBV4-2 and TRBJ2-1, with TRBD2 identical over 7 bases. CDR3 length equals 16 residues. Germline trimming cut 3 bases from V and 2 bases from J; bases unmatched to any gene: 7. Per germline, CDR1 LGHNA and CDR2 YNFKEQ.

The chain uses TRBV20-1 and TRBJ2-7; D may be TRBD1 or TRBD2 (5 bases each). V lost 3 bases to trimming and J lost 0 bases, with 12 bases between them. There are 14 residues in the CDR3. Germline values: CDR1 DFQATT, CDR2 SNEGSKA (reference sequence). The CDR3 DNA reads TGCAGTGCTAGGGGGCGGGTCAGCTCCTACGAGCAGTACTTC. Protein sequence: CSARGRVSSYEQYF.

This clonotype showed up just once. The chain joins TRBV20-1 to TRBJ1-1, with D tentatively TRBD1 (6 bases). V lost 2 bases and J lost 7, with 17 bases in between. Germline V gives CDR1 DFQATT, CDR2 SNEGSKA (reference sequence). This CDR3 region has 14 residues. The CDR3 here is CSARPRRGAFEAFF. In nucleotides, the CDR3 is TGCAGTGCTAGACCAAGACGGGGGGCTTTTGAAGCTTTCTTT.

This chain uses TRBV12-3 or TRBV12-4 with TRBJ1-5; D may be TRBD1 (6 bases). The CDR3 sequence is 15 residues long. The V and J ends lost 5 bases and 5 bases respectively, with 16 bases between them. The CDR3 coding sequence is TGTGCCAGCAGTCCTGACAGGACATGGGATCAGCCCCAGCATTTT. This encodes CASSPDRTWDQPQHF.

The chain has TRBV27 and TRBJ2-3; TRBD2 agrees at 11 bases. Trimming removed 2 bases from V and 8 bases from J; junction bases left unmatched: 3. CDR1 is MNHEY, CDR2 SMNVEV, per germline (reference sequence). The CDR3 totals 14 residues. This CDR3 is CASSLRLAGGTQYF. CDR3 DNA: TGTGCCAGCAGTTTACGGCTAGCGGGAGGTACGCAGTATTTT.

The chain uses TRBV20-1 and TRBJ2-4; D is unclear. This CDR3 comprises 15 residues. Trimming stripped 1 base from V and 1 base from J, with 11 bases between. CDR1 is DFQATT, CDR2 SNEGSKA, per germline (reference sequence). The CDR3 protein is CSARGPPLAKNIQYF. Here the CDR3 DNA reads TGCAGTGCTAGAGGACCACCCCTTGCCAAAAACATTCAGTACTTC.

This clonotype was seen more than once but under ten times. The chain couples TRBV20-1 to TRBJ2-3, with D unclear. Germline CDR1 reads DFQATT; CDR2 reads SNEGSKA (reference sequence). The CDR3 runs 14 residues. Trimming left V 0 bases short and J 3 bases short, with 10 bases between. This CDR3 reads CSAREVRRTDTQYF. CDR3 bases: TGCAGTGCTAGAGAGGTCCGCCGGACAGATACGCAGTATTTT.

This clonotype turned up a few times. The rearrangement uses TRBV12-3 or TRBV12-4 and TRBJ1-5; D is unclear. Trimming cost V 3 bases and J 5 bases, with 8 bases left between them. This CDR3 has 13 residues. This CDR3 reads CASSFKQYQPQHF. The CDR3 DNA reads as TGTGCCAGCAGTTTCAAACAGTATCAGCCCCAGCATTTT.